Given below is one TCR beta chain in context. Its specificity is unknown. Documented treatment: AdE1-LMPpoly-expanded autologous EBV-specific T-cell therapy followed by anti-PD-1 nivolumab. This record belongs to a study of EBV T-cell therapy then PD-1 blockade in nasopharyngeal carcinoma. Libraries were prepared by immunoSEQ multiplex PCR; TCRdb keeps only in-frame clonotypes and omits some of them. Of tens of thousands of clones in the sample, 70% to 85% were seen once. This TCR derives from a man aged 40-49 years with nasopharyngeal carcinoma. The sequences come from CD8+ T cells from blood, collected at day -245 from a patient whose treatment included autologous EBV-specific T cells and nivolumab.

CDR3 protein: CASRGAVAYGYTF. The CDR3 nucleotides read TGTGCCAGCCGAGGGGCCGTGGCCTATGGCTACACCTTC. The J gene is TRBJ1-2, the V gene TRBV9; the D gene is possibly TRBD1 (5 bases). The ends were cut back, 7 bases at V and 4 bases at J, with 14 bases in the middle. This CDR3 is built from 13 residues. Germline loops: CDR1 SGDLS, CDR2 YYNGEE.